This entry features one T cell receptor (beta chain) sequence. As yet, its antigen is unknown. 60 Vbeta and 13 Jbeta primers were used in PCR. Clones were sequenced by immunoSEQ multiplex PCR, and TCRdb holds only the in-frame ones, with some missing. The data contain about 94,000 clones, 65% to 80% of them seen just once; the ten biggest clones take up 7% to 9%. The data were obtained in a study of cytomegalovirus exposure and HLA in healthy donors. Across the study: Among the roughly 400 genotyped donors, over 70% were placed in the Caucasian-associated ancestry cluster. Notes on the study in general: It was taken for granted in presence/absence analyses that sequencing depth across donors was roughly uniform.

This CDR3 is built from 14 residues. Per germline, CDR1 MGHDK and CDR2 SYGVNS. V was pared by 4 bases and J by 9 bases, with 16 bases between. The chain couples TRBV25-1 to TRBJ2-1, with D perhaps matching TRBD2 (5 bases). This receptor was taken from a man aged 40-50 years in good health and CMV-seropositive. Sequenced input: PBMCs. CDR3 in DNA: TGTGCCAGCAGTGGGGGATACATACTAGGTGAGCAGTTCTTC. This translates into CASSGGYILGEQFF.